This T cell receptor beta chain was sequenced for a study of blood T cell repertoires in COVID-19. In the study overall: Researchers got acute and convalescent COVID-19 samples from the United States, Italy and Spain. Nucleic acid was either cDNA or gDNA, and it came from T cells, B-cell-depleted T cells, or PBMCs.

From germline, CDR1 is SGDLS and CDR2 YYNGEE. Between the trimmed V and J ends, which lost 7 bases and 0 bases, there was a span of 16 bases. CDR3 length equals 15 residues. During active infection, Seattle patients enrolled and were then monitored through disease. How the authors handled the data: Cell counts per sample came from amplifying reference gene primers. Libraries were prepared by immunoSEQ multiplex PCR; TCRdb keeps only in-frame clonotypes and omits some of them. V, J and clone size reflect that table, while D and trimming were determined from the DNA. This sample has 40,000 to 50,000 clones, with 87% found just once.

The receptor comes from a woman aged 80 or over with COVID-19, enrolled during active disease. The gene calls are TRBV9 and TRBJ1-1; no clear D gene. The sequencing sample was made of peripheral blood. The CDR3 sequence is CASAGRGGLNTEAFF. CDR3 DNA sequence: TGTGCCAGCGCGGGCCGTGGCGGGCTGAACACTGAAGCTTTCTTT. Full variable domain (missing parts from reference TRBV9 and TRBJ1-1): DSGVTQTPKHLITATGQRVTLRCSPRSGDLSVYWYQQSLDQGLQFLIQYYNGEERAKGNILERFSAQQFPDLHSELNLSSLELGDSALYFCASAGRGGLNTEAFFGQGTRLTVV.